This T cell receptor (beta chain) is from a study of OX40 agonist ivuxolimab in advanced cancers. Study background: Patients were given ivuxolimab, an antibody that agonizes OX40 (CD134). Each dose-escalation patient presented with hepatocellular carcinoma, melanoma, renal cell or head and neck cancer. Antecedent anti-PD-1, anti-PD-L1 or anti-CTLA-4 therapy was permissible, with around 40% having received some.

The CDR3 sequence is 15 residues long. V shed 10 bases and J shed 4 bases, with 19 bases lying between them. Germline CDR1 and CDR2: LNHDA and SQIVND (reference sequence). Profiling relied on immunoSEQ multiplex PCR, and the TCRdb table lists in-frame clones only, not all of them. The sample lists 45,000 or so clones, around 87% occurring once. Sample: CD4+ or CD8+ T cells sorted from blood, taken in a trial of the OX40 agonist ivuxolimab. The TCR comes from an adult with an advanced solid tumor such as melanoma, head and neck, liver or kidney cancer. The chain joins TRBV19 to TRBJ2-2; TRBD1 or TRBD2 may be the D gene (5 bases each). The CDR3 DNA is TGTGCCACCGCCTGGGGGTTAGAGAGCACCGGGGAGCTGTTTTTT. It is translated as CATAWGLESTGELFF. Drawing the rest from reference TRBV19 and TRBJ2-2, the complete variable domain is DGGITQSPKYLFRKEGQNVTLSCEQNLNHDAMYWYRQDPGQGLRLIYYSQIVNDFQKGDIAEGYSVSREKKESFPLTVTSAQKNPTAFYLCATAWGLESTGELFFGEGSRLTVL.